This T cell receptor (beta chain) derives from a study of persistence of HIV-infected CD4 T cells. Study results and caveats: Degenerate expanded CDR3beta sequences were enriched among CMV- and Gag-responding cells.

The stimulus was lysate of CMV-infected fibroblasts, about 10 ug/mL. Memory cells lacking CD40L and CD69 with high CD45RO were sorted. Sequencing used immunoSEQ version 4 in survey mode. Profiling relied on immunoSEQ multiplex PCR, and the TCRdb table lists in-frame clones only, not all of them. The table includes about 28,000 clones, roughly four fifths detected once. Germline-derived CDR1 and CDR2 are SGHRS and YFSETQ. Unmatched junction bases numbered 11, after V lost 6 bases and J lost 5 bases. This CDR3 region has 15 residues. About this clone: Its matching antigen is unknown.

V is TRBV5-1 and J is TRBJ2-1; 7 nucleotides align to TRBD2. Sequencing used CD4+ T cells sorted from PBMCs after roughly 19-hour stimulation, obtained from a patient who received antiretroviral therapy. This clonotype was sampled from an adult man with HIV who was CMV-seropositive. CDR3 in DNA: TGCGCCAGCACCCCCGGGACTACCGCCAACAATGAGCAGTTCTTC. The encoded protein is CASTPGTTANNEQFF.